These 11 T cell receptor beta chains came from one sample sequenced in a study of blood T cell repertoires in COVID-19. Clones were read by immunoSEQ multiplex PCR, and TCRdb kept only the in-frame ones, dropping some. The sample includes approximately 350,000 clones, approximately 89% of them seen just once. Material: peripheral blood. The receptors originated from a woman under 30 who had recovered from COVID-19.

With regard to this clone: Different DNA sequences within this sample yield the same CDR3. CDR3 amino acids: CASSVDGGNQPQHF. The CDR3 region has the DNA TGTGCCAGCAGCGTAGACGGCGGTAATCAGCCCCAGCATTTT. The chain uses TRBV9 and TRBJ1-5; D is undetermined. Germline V gives CDR1 SGDLS, CDR2 YYNGEE. This CDR3 region has 14 residues. The V gene lost 0 bases and the J gene lost 4 bases, with 8 bases spanning the gap.

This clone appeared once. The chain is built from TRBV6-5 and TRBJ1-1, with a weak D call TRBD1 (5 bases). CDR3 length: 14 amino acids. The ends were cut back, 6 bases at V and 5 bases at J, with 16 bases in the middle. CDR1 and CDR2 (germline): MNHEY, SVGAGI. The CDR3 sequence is CASSATGVRTEAFF. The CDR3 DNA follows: TGTGCCAGCAGCGCAACGGGGGTTCGGACTGAAGCTTTCTTT.

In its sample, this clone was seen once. The CDR3 sequence: CASSQDWGPGELFF. In DNA form, the CDR3 reads TGCGCCAGCAGCCAAGATTGGGGGCCCGGGGAGCTGTTTTTT. The genes are TRBV4-1 and TRBJ2-2; tentative D call: TRBD1 (6 bases). CDR3 size: 14 residues. V was cut by 0 bases and J by 6 bases, with 8 bases left in between. From germline, CDR1 is MGHRA and CDR2 YSYEKL.

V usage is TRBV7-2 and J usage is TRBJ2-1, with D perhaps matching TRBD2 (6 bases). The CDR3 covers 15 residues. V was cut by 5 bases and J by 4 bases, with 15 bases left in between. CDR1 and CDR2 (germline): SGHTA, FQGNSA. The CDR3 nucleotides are TGTGCCAGCAGCCCACCGGGACTCCAGTACAATGAGCAGTTCTTC. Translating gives CASSPPGLQYNEQFF.

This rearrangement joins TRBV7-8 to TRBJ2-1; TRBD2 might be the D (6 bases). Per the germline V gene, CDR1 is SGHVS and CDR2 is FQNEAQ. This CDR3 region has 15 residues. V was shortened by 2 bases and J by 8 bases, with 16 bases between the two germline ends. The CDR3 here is CASSLITGSFDEQFF. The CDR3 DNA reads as TGTGCCAGCAGCTTAATTACCGGGAGCTTCGATGAGCAGTTCTTC. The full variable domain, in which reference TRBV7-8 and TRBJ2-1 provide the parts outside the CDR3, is GAGVSQSPRYKVAKRGQDVALRCDPISGHVSLFWYQQALGQGPEFLTYFQNEAQLDKSGLPSDRFFAERPEGSVSTLKIQRTQQEDSAVYLCASSLITGSFDEQFFGPGTRLTVL.

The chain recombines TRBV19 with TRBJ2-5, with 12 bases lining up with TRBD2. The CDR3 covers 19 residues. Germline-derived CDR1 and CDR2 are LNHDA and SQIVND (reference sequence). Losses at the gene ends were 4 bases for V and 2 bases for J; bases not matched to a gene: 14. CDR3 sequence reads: CASSTWTSGTRFQQETQYF. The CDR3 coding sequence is TGTGCCAGTAGTACGTGGACTAGCGGGACGCGGTTCCAGCAAGAGACCCAGTACTTC.

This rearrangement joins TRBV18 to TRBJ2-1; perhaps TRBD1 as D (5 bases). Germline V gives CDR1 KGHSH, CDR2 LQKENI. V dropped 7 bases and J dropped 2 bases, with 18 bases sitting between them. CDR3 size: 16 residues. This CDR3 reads CASFPRRDRTYNEQFF. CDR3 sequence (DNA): TGTGCCAGCTTCCCCCGCAGGGATCGAACCTACAATGAGCAGTTCTTC.

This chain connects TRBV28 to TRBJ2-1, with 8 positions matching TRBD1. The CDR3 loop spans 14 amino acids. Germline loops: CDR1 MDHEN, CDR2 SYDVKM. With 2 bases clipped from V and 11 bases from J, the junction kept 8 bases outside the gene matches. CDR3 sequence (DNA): TGTGCCAGCAGTTTAGGCCAGGGGGCGCGGAAGCAGTTCTTC. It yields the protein CASSLGQGARKQFF.

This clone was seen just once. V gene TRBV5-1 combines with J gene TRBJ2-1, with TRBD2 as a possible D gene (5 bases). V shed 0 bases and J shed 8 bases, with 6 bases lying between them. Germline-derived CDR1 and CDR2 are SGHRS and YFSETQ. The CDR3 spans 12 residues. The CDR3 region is CASSLGADEQFF. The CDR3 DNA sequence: TGCGCCAGCAGCTTGGGAGCGGATGAGCAGTTCTTC. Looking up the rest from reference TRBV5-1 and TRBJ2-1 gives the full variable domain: KAGVTQTPRYLIKTRGQQVTLSCSPISGHRSVSWYQQTPGQGLQFLFEYFSETQRNKGNFPGRFSGRQFSNSRSEMNVSTLELGDSALYLCASSLGADEQFFGPGTRLTVL.

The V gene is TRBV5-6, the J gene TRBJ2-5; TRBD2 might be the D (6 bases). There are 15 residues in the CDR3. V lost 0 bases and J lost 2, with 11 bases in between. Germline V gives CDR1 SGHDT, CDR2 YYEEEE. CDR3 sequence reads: CASSLGLVHQETQYF. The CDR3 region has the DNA TGTGCCAGCAGCTTGGGACTAGTGCATCAAGAGACCCAGTACTTC. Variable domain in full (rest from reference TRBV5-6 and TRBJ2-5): DAGVTQSPTHLIKTRGQQVTLRCSPKSGHDTVSWYQQALGQGPQFIFQYYEEEERQRGNFPDRFSGHQFPNYSSELNVNALLLGDSALYLCASSLGLVHQETQYFGPGTRLLVL.

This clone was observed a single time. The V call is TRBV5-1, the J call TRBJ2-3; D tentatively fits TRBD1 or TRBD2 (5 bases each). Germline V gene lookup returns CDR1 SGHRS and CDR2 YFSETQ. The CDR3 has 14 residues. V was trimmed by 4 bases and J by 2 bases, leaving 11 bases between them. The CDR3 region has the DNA TGCGCCAGCAGCCTGGGGGAGTTCACAGATACGCAGTATTTT. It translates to CASSLGEFTDTQYF.